Presented here are 9 T cell receptor beta chains from one specimen sequenced in a study of cytomegalovirus exposure and HLA in healthy donors. The PCR was carried out with 60 Vbeta primers and 13 Jbeta primers. The table came from immunoSEQ multiplex PCR; TCRdb's copy has only in-frame clones and leaves some out. The sample consists of about 130,000 clones, roughly 83% of them appearing once. The sequencing input was PBMCs. The origin of the receptors is a girl aged 2-15 years in good health and CMV-seronegative.

The CDR3 region is CASSLVAGKQETQYF. The CDR3 region has the DNA TGTGCCAGCAGCTTAGTGGCGGGGAAGCAAGAGACCCAGTACTTC. This rearrangement joins TRBV7-3 to TRBJ2-5, with a possible D match to TRBD2 (6 bases). V was cut by 2 bases and J by 2 bases, with 12 bases left in between. CDR1 and CDR2 (germline): SGHTA, FQGTGA. This CDR3 comprises 15 residues.

The chain couples TRBV5-1 to TRBJ2-1; the match to TRBD1 covers 7 bases. J gave up 7 bases and V 0 bases, and 13 bases lay outside the gene matches. Germline V gene sequence: CDR1 SGHRS, CDR2 YFSETQ. This CDR3 contains 17 residues. The CDR3 protein is CASSLEGWGTERNEQFF. CDR3 in DNA: TGCGCCAGCAGCTTGGAAGGGTGGGGGACAGAAAGGAATGAGCAGTTCTTC. The variable domain in full, with the rest retrieved from reference TRBV5-1 and TRBJ2-1, is KAGVTQTPRYLIKTRGQQVTLSCSPISGHRSVSWYQQTPGQGLQFLFEYFSETQRNKGNFPGRFSGRQFSNSRSEMNVSTLELGDSALYLCASSLEGWGTERNEQFFGPGTRLTVL.

This clone was seen a single time. The gene calls are TRBV18 and TRBJ1-3; TRBD1 matches 7 bases. The CDR3 loop spans 16 amino acids. CDR1 KGHSH and CDR2 LQKENI come from the germline V gene. Unmatched junction bases numbered 3, after V lost 1 base and J lost 0 bases. CDR3 sequence (DNA): TGTGCCAGCTCACCACGGGACAGTCGCTCTGGAAACACCATATATTTT. Amino acids: CASSPRDSRSGNTIYF.

The chain carries TRBV5-8 and TRBJ1-2; 7 bases match TRBD1. The germline gives CDR1 SGHTS, CDR2 YDEGEE. The trim removed 4 bases at V and 0 bases at J, leaving 12 bases unmatched. This CDR3 spans 17 amino acids. This CDR3 is CASSPTGTARTNYGYTF. The DNA of the CDR3 is TGTGCCAGCAGCCCGACTGGGACAGCAAGGACTAACTATGGCTACACCTTC.

The chain has TRBV5-1 and TRBJ2-5; TRBD1 is a possible D gene (5 bases). This CDR3 contains 15 residues. Germline CDR1 reads SGHRS; CDR2 reads YFSETQ. V lost 0 bases and J lost 4, with 13 bases in between. The CDR3 region is CASSLVPGPAETQYF. The CDR3 nucleotides read TGCGCCAGCAGCTTGGTTCCAGGGCCGGCAGAGACCCAGTACTTC.

The CDR3, as DNA: TGTGCCTGGAGTTTGCGGACAGGGGGAAGTCAGCCCCAGCATTTT. This translates into CAWSLRTGGSQPQHF. The rearrangement links TRBV30 to TRBJ1-5; TRBD1 matches 10 bases. V shed 2 bases and J 6 bases; nucleotides not matched to a gene: 7. Germline assignment: CDR1 GTSNPN and CDR2 SVGIG (reference sequence). The CDR3 length is 15 residues.

The rearrangement links TRBV19 to TRBJ2-7; TRBD1 matches 8 bases. The CDR3 has 11 amino acids. Looked up from germline, CDR1 is LNHDA and CDR2 is SQIVND (reference sequence). The V and J ends lost 10 bases and 2 bases, in that order; junction bases with no gene match: 1. The CDR3 coding sequence is TGTGCCACACAGGGGGCCTACGAGCAGTACTTC. Encoded protein: CATQGAYEQYF.

The rearrangement uses TRBV5-1 and TRBJ2-7, with 11 bases aligning to TRBD2. The junction had 8 bases not matched to a gene; V was cut back by 4 bases and J by 2 bases. Germline V gene sequence: CDR1 SGHRS, CDR2 YFSETQ. This CDR3 is 16 amino acids long. The CDR3 loop reads CASSKGTSGATYEQYF. The DNA of the CDR3 is TGCGCCAGCAGCAAAGGGACTAGCGGAGCAACCTACGAGCAGTACTTC.

The chain combines TRBV27 with TRBJ2-7; TRBD1 matches at 9 bases. CDR1 MNHEY and CDR2 SMNVEV come from the germline V gene (reference sequence). V was clipped by 6 bases and J by 2 bases; unmatched bases: 11. CDR3 length: 16 amino acids. The CDR3 region is CASSPSGTGMTYEQYF. The CDR3 DNA follows: TGTGCCAGCAGCCCCTCCGGGACAGGGATGACCTACGAGCAGTACTTC.